Each of the 25 T cell receptor beta chains below was sequenced from the same sample in a study of blood T cell repertoires in COVID-19. Only in-frame clones appear in the TCRdb table, and some are missing; sequencing was by immunoSEQ multiplex PCR. Found here are fewer than 200,000 clones, 70% to 85% of them singletons; the top ten hold 6.5% to 8.5%. Sequencing was carried out using peripheral blood. Receptor source: a woman aged 40 to 50 with COVID-19, enrolled during active disease.

The chain joins TRBV9 to TRBJ2-2, with TRBD2 as a possible D gene (6 bases). The CDR3 length is 12 residues. Germline V CDR1 and CDR2: SGDLS, YYNGEE. V was pared by 1 base and J by 14 bases, with 12 bases between. The CDR3 DNA is TGTGCCAGCAGCGTACCCGGGGGAGGCCTGTTTTTT. It encodes CASSVPGGGLFF.

The chain employs TRBV28 and TRBJ1-5; no reliable D call. Trimming took off 5 bases at V and 6 bases at J, with 8 bases between the two ends. The CDR3 length is 12 residues. Per germline, CDR1 MDHEN and CDR2 SYDVKM. This CDR3 is CASSLPFQPQHF. CDR3 DNA: TGTGCCAGCAGTCTCCCTTTTCAGCCCCAGCATTTT.

The V gene is TRBV2, the J gene TRBJ1-4; TRBD1 aligns across 8 bases. This CDR3 comprises 16 residues. Germline CDR1 SNHLY, CDR2 FYNNEI. Germline trimming cut 8 bases from V and 4 bases from J; bases unmatched to any gene: 12. Here the CDR3 DNA reads TGTGCCAGCGGTACCAGAACAGGGGGACATAATGAAAAACTGTTTTTT. Protein product: CASGTRTGGHNEKLFF. Supplemented by reference TRBV2 and TRBJ1-4, the full variable domain reads EPEVTQTPSHQVTQMGQEVILRCVPISNHLYFYWYRQILGQKVEFLVSFYNNEISEKSEIFDDQFSVERPDGSNFTLKIRSTKLEDSAMYFCASGTRTGGHNEKLFFGSGTQLSVL.

CDR3 loop: CASSLVAGYTEAFF. CDR3 coding DNA: TGTGCCAGCAGCTTGGTAGCGGGGTACACTGAAGCTTTCTTT. V usage is TRBV5-6 and J usage is TRBJ1-1; D gene uncertain. The CDR3 is 14 amino acids. Germline V gives CDR1 SGHDT, CDR2 YYEEEE. The germline V and J ends were trimmed by 0 bases and 3 bases, with 9 bases remaining between them.

The rearrangement uses TRBV27 and TRBJ2-3; maybe TRBD1 (5 bases). CDR3 length: 14 amino acids. V lost 0 bases to trimming and J lost 4 bases, with 8 bases between them. CDR1 and CDR2 from the germline V gene are MNHEY and SMNVEV (reference sequence). The CDR3 protein is CASSLSGVADTQYF. The CDR3 region has the DNA TGTGCCAGCAGTTTATCAGGGGTTGCAGATACGCAGTATTTT.

This rearrangement joins TRBV6-2 or TRBV6-3 to TRBJ2-1; 16 bases map to TRBD2. V gave up 5 bases and J gave up 5 bases; unmatched junction bases: 3. The CDR3 has 16 residues. Germline V gene data show CDR1 as MNHEY and CDR2 as SVGEGT. The CDR3 loop is CASSGGLAGGNNEQFF. DNA for the CDR3: TGTGCCAGCAGTGGGGGACTAGCGGGAGGGAACAATGAGCAGTTCTTC.

The chain is built from TRBV7-9 and TRBJ1-2, with 11 positions matching TRBD1. The V gene end was trimmed by 5 bases and the J gene end by 8 bases; junction bases not matched to a gene: 4. This CDR3 region has 13 residues. CDR1 SEHNR and CDR2 FQNEAQ come from the germline V gene (reference sequence). The CDR3 here is CASSRTGGGGYTF. CDR3 DNA sequence: TGTGCCAGCAGCCGGACAGGGGGCGGCGGCTACACCTTC.

The table lists this clone with many counts. This sequence joins TRBV3-1 (or the pseudogene TRBV3-2) and TRBJ2-2; maybe TRBD2 (7 bases). Germline assignment: CDR1 LGHDT and CDR2 YNNKEL (reference sequence). Trimming stripped 5 bases from V and 6 bases from J, with 19 bases between. This CDR3 has 16 residues. The CDR3 sequence: CASSSWTAGHAGELFF. CDR3 nucleotides: TGTGCCAGCAGCTCCTGGACAGCGGGGCATGCCGGGGAGCTGTTTTTT.

CDR3 loop: CASSVQVQGGELFF. In nucleotides, the CDR3 is TGTGCCAGTAGTGTTCAGGTCCAGGGCGGGGAGCTGTTTTTT. The chain employs TRBV19 and TRBJ2-2; D possibly corresponds to TRBD1 (5 bases). Per the germline V gene, CDR1 is LNHDA and CDR2 is SQIVND (reference sequence). V was cut by 5 bases and J by 7 bases, with 14 bases left in between. There are 14 residues in the CDR3.

The chain is built from TRBV28 and TRBJ2-2; TRBD1 might be the D (5 bases). The CDR3 has 14 residues. Germline V gives CDR1 MDHEN, CDR2 SYDVKM. V lost 5 bases and J 0 bases, leaving 7 bases between the germline ends. The CDR3 sequence: CASSKDTNTGELFF. The CDR3 nucleotides are TGTGCCAGCAGTAAGGACACGAACACCGGGGAGCTGTTTTTT.

The CDR3 DNA reads as TGTGCCAGCAGCTTCGTGAACAGGGGGAACACTGAAGCTTTCTTT. Protein sequence: CASSFVNRGNTEAFF. The chain uses TRBV7-9 and TRBJ1-1; 7 bases match TRBD1. V gave up 3 bases and J gave up 1 base; unmatched junction bases: 5. The germline V gene has CDR1 SEHNR and CDR2 FQNEAQ (reference sequence). The CDR3 loop spans 15 amino acids.

The chain joins TRBV6-5 to TRBJ2-5; 8 bases line up with TRBD1. Trimming took 6 bases from V and 4 from J; bases not matched to a gene: 13. The CDR3 runs to 16 residues. Germline V gene data show CDR1 as MNHEY and CDR2 as SVGAGI. CDR3 bases: TGTGCCAGCAGGTACGGGACAGGCTATGTCGGAGAGACCCAGTACTTC. This translates into CASRYGTGYVGETQYF.

The chain combines TRBV6-5 with TRBJ2-7, with 7 bases lining up with TRBD1. This CDR3 contains 15 residues. The germline V gene has CDR1 MNHEY and CDR2 SVGAGI. Trimming cost V 5 bases and J 2 bases; bases outside gene matches: 9. DNA of the CDR3: TGTGCCAGCAGTCACGGGACAGACCAGGCCTACGAGCAGTACTTC. Translating it yields CASSHGTDQAYEQYF.

The J gene is TRBJ2-2, the V gene TRBV19, with a possible D match to TRBD2 (5 bases). The V end was cut by 1 base, the J end by 8 bases, with 17 bases between. Per germline, CDR1 LNHDA and CDR2 SQIVND (reference sequence). The CDR3 consists of 16 residues. The CDR3 here is CASSIGQAAEGGELFF. DNA for the CDR3: TGTGCCAGTAGTATAGGTCAAGCAGCGGAAGGGGGGGAGCTGTTTTTT.

This clone appeared a single time. This rearrangement joins TRBV6-2 or TRBV6-3 to TRBJ2-4; 8 bases map to TRBD2. Germline V gene data show CDR1 as MNHEY and CDR2 as SVGEGT. The V segment lost 2 bases and the J segment 0 bases; nucleotides outside the gene matches: 9. The CDR3 has 18 amino acids. CDR3 sequence reads: CASSYPKGLAVAKNIQYF. CDR3 nucleotide sequence: TGTGCCAGCAGTTACCCTAAAGGACTAGCAGTAGCCAAAAACATTCAGTACTTC.

The chain employs TRBV18 and TRBJ1-2; D is possibly TRBD1 (6 bases). The germline gives CDR1 KGHSH, CDR2 LQKENI. The V and J ends lost 3 bases and 5 bases respectively, with 13 bases between them. The CDR3 totals 14 residues. The CDR3 sequence is CASSPPGVGYGYTF. Here the CDR3 DNA reads TGTGCCAGCTCACCCCCAGGGGTAGGATATGGCTACACCTTC.

The chain is built from TRBV28 and TRBJ1-5, with 10 bases aligning to TRBD1. The V gene end was trimmed by 6 bases and the J gene end by 7 bases; junction bases not matched to a gene: 9. Per the germline V gene, CDR1 is MDHEN and CDR2 is SYDVKM. The CDR3 spans 15 residues. The CDR3 bases are TGTGCCAGCAGACCCCGGGACAGGGGTGAGCAGCCCCAGCATTTT. Translating it yields CASRPRDRGEQPQHF.

The CDR3 sequence is CAAQEGPGGLEPQHF. The CDR3 DNA reads TGTGCAGCGCAGGAGGGACCAGGGGGCTTGGAGCCCCAGCATTTT. V usage is TRBV5-4 and J usage is TRBJ1-5, with TRBD1 identical over 8 bases. The CDR3 loop spans 15 amino acids. Germline lookup yields CDR1 SGHNT and CDR2 YYREEE (reference sequence).

The V gene is TRBV19, the J gene TRBJ2-2, with 10 bases matching TRBD2. The CDR3 covers 14 residues. The ends lost 3 bases at V and 5 bases at J; junction bases unmatched: 0. Per the germline V gene, CDR1 is LNHDA and CDR2 is SQIVND (reference sequence). The CDR3 sequence: CASSMGLATGELFF. CDR3 bases: TGTGCCAGTAGTATGGGACTAGCGACCGGGGAGCTGTTTTTT.

The chain employs TRBV5-1 and TRBJ2-5; 12 bases align to TRBD2. The J segment lost 3 bases and the V segment lost 4 bases, leaving 10 bases of the junction unmatched. CDR1 SGHRS and CDR2 YFSETQ come from the germline V gene. This CDR3 has 17 residues. Written as DNA, the CDR3 is TGCGCCAGCAGCCGAAGGGCCCGGACTAGCGGGGAAGAGACCCAGTACTTC. Amino acids: CASSRRARTSGEETQYF.

J is TRBJ1-1 and V is TRBV19; D is possibly TRBD1 (6 bases). Trimming shortened V by 3 bases and J by 0 bases, and 11 bases separated the two germline ends. Germline V CDR1 and CDR2: LNHDA, SQIVND (reference sequence). The CDR3 length is 15 residues. CDR3 in amino acids: CASSITGNLNTEAFF. CDR3 coding DNA: TGTGCCAGTAGTATTACAGGGAACCTGAACACTGAAGCTTTCTTT.

CDR3 in amino acids: CASSLNGIAGGFQETQYF. CDR3 nucleotides: TGTGCCAGCAGCTTGAATGGGATAGCGGGAGGATTCCAAGAGACCCAGTACTTC. The V and J genes are TRBV5-5 and TRBJ2-5; 10 bases are a match to TRBD2. V trimming: 1 base; J trimming: 1 base; junction bases outside the gene matches: 10. Germline V lookup: CDR1 SGHKS, CDR2 YYEKEE (reference sequence). The CDR3 runs to 18 residues. The variable domain in full, with the rest retrieved from reference TRBV5-5 and TRBJ2-5, is DAGVTQSPTHLIKTRGQQVTLRCSPISGHKSVSWYQQVLGQGPQFIFQYYEKEERGRGNFPDRFSARQFPNYSSELNVNALLLGDSALYLCASSLNGIAGGFQETQYFGPGTRLLVL.

A few counts support this clone. V gene TRBV5-4 combines with J gene TRBJ2-7; the D gene is possibly TRBD1 (5 bases). CDR1 SGHNT and CDR2 YYREEE come from the germline V gene (reference sequence). Deletions cut 1 base from V and 6 bases from J, with 8 bases between. This CDR3 spans 12 amino acids. Here the CDR3 DNA reads TGTGCCAGCAGCTTGAAGGGGCTCGAGCAGTACTTC. It specifies CASSLKGLEQYF. Supplemented by reference TRBV5-4 and TRBJ2-7, the full variable domain reads ETGVTQSPTHLIKTRGQQVTLRCSSQSGHNTVSWYQQALGQGPQFIFQYYREEENGRGNFPPRFSGLQFPNYSSELNVNALELDDSALYLCASSLKGLEQYFGPGTRLTVT.

This clone was recorded only once. The V call is TRBV5-1, the J call TRBJ2-7, with D uncertain. This CDR3 is built from 14 residues. V shed 2 bases and J shed 0 bases, with 9 bases lying between them. From germline, CDR1 is SGHRS and CDR2 YFSETQ. The CDR3 sequence: CASSFADSSYEQYF. The CDR3 DNA sequence: TGCGCCAGCAGCTTTGCCGATAGCTCCTACGAGCAGTACTTC. The full variable domain, in which reference TRBV5-1 and TRBJ2-7 provide the parts outside the CDR3, is KAGVTQTPRYLIKTRGQQVTLSCSPISGHRSVSWYQQTPGQGLQFLFEYFSETQRNKGNFPGRFSGRQFSNSRSEMNVSTLELGDSALYLCASSFADSSYEQYFGPGTRLTVT.

Only a few counts were recorded for this clone. The chain combines TRBV12-3 or TRBV12-4 with TRBJ2-3; D gene uncertain. V dropped 5 bases and J dropped 1 base, with 7 bases sitting between them. This CDR3 has 13 amino acids. The CDR3 DNA reads TGTGCCAGCAGTACGCGTGGCACAGATACGCAGTATTTT. It codes for CASSTRGTDTQYF.